These 18 T cell receptor beta chains originate from one sample sequenced in a study of T cells in Graves' hyperthyroidism and ophthalmopathy. RNA transcripts yielded amplified TCR beta CDR3 regions. First-round RT-PCR of the TCR CDR3 relied on the HTBI primer set. TCRdb reprocessed the multiplex PCR reads via MiXCR and lists one record per CDR3 protein. The profile shows roughly 380,000 distinct CDR3 sequences, approximately 19% of them singletons. Specimen: blood. These receptors came from a woman aged 18-29 years with Graves' hyperthyroidism.

This clonotype was detected ten times or more. The chain employs TRBV15 and TRBJ2-2, with TRBD2 identical over 7 bases. The CDR3 contains 15 residues. Germline V lookup: CDR1 LNHNV, CDR2 YYDKDF (reference sequence). After removal of 4 bases from V and 5 bases from J, the junction contained 7 bases not matched to a gene. CDR3 in amino acids: CATSMAGENTGELFF. The CDR3 nucleotides read TGTGCCACCAGCATGGCGGGAGAGAATACCGGGGAGCTGTTTTTT. Full variable domain (rest looked up from reference TRBV15 and TRBJ2-2): DAMVIQNPRYQVTQFGKPVTLSCSQTLNHNVMYWYQQKSSQAPKLLFHYYDKDFNNEADTPDNFQSRRPNTSFCFLDIRSPGLGDTAMYLCATSMAGENTGELFFGEGSRLTVL.

Ten or more counts support this clonotype. The rearrangement uses TRBV5-1 and TRBJ1-2, with 12 bases that match TRBD1. The V gene end was trimmed by 4 bases and the J gene end by 8 bases; junction bases not matched to a gene: 12. The CDR3 spans 16 residues. CDR1 is SGHRS, CDR2 YFSETQ, per germline. Written as DNA, the CDR3 is TGCGCCAGCAGCCCCGCCGGGACAGGGGGCGCGGGGGGCTACACCTTC. This codes for CASSPAGTGGAGGYTF.

The sample holds one count of this clonotype. A much larger clone is a single base away; this may be a read error. The CDR3 end shows no conserved phenylalanine or tryptophan, and so a read error is likely. The chain combines TRBV19 with TRBJ1-1; D is possibly TRBD1 (5 bases). The CDR3 length is 15 residues. V lost 9 bases and J lost 1, with 18 bases in between. Germline V CDR1 and CDR2: LNHDA, SQIVND (reference sequence). The CDR3 protein is CASQGNRVGNTEAFY. The CDR3 DNA reads as TGTGCCAGCCAGGGAAATCGAGTGGGGAACACTGAAGCTTTCTAT.

This clonotype appeared many times. The chain links TRBV20-1 to TRBJ2-7; 9 bases align to TRBD2. CDR3 length: 13 amino acids. Germline V gene data show CDR1 as DFQATT and CDR2 as SNEGSKA (reference sequence). The V segment lost 6 bases and the J segment 6 bases; nucleotides outside the gene matches: 9. The CDR3 DNA reads TGCAGTGCCCCGGGGCTAGCGGGGTCCGAGCAGTACTTC. Translation gives CSAPGLAGSEQYF.

At least ten counts were recorded for this clonotype. This chain connects TRBV27 to TRBJ1-2; D unresolved. The CDR3 sequence is 12 residues long. The germline V and J ends were trimmed by 8 bases and 6 bases, with 13 bases remaining between them. The germline gives CDR1 MNHEY, CDR2 SMNVEV (reference sequence). CDR3 DNA: TGTGCCAGCCAGGACGGAAGGAATGGCTACACCTTC. Translation: CASQDGRNGYTF.

In its sample, this clonotype was seen many times. The V and J genes are TRBV27 and TRBJ1-5; TRBD1 aligns across 10 bases. The CDR3 consists of 14 residues. V was clipped by 4 bases and J by 6 bases; unmatched bases: 3. CDR1 and CDR2 (germline): MNHEY, SMNVEV (reference sequence). In nucleotides, the CDR3 is TGTGCCAGCAGTTCGGGACAGGGGTTTCAGCCCCAGCATTTT. It codes for CASSSGQGFQPQHF.

At least ten counts were recorded for this clonotype. The gene calls are TRBV7-2 and TRBJ2-5; 8 bases agree with TRBD2. After removal of 5 bases from V and 5 bases from J, the junction contained 16 bases not matched to a gene. Germline CDR1 SGHTA, CDR2 FQGNSA. There are 17 residues in the CDR3. CDR3 coding DNA: TGTGCCAGCAGCCCCGACAACGGGGGGGCCTTGGGTGAGACCCAGTACTTC. Encoded protein: CASSPDNGGALGETQYF.

This clonotype was detected ten times or more. This sequence joins TRBV6-2 or TRBV6-3 and TRBJ2-2; no clear D. The CDR3 covers 17 residues. Germline V CDR1 and CDR2: MNHEY, SVGEGT. V gave up 2 bases and J gave up 0 bases, with 13 bases separating them. DNA for the CDR3: TGTGCCAGCAGTTACGATGGGTCTTCCGCGAACACCGGGGAGCTGTTTTTT. Translated: CASSYDGSSANTGELFF.

This clonotype appeared many times. The rearrangement uses TRBV6-1 and TRBJ1-5; TRBD1 matches at 10 bases. Germline values: CDR1 MNHNS, CDR2 SASEGT. V lost 6 bases and J lost 5; bases outside the gene matches: 7. The CDR3 length is 15 residues. The CDR3 DNA reads TGTGCCAGCAGCCCTTGGACAGGGGGTTATCAGCCCCAGCATTTT. Its translation: CASSPWTGGYQPQHF.

This clonotype was counted a few times. The chain employs TRBV12-5 and TRBJ2-2; no firm D call. Trimming shortened V by 6 bases and J by 5 bases, and 4 bases separated the two germline ends. The CDR3 has 11 residues. The germline CDR1 and CDR2 sequences are LGHNT and FRNRAP. This CDR3 reads CASGRTGELFF. The CDR3 DNA reads as TGTGCTAGTGGCCGAACCGGGGAGCTGTTTTTT.

A remark on this clonotype: Just one base apart from a much larger clone, this may be a read error. The chain carries TRBV11-1 and TRBJ1-5; no clear D gene. The CDR3 runs 16 residues. Germline V CDR1 and CDR2: SGHAT, FQDESV (reference sequence). The CDR3 loop reads CVSSLGGKMGNQPQHF. CDR3 in DNA: TGTGTCAGCAGCTTAGGCGGTAAGATGGGCAATCAGCCCCAGCATTTT.

This clonotype has at least ten counts. The chain carries TRBV15 and TRBJ1-2; D is uncertain. Per germline, CDR1 LNHNV and CDR2 YYDKDF (reference sequence). Trimming stripped 2 bases from V and 0 bases from J, with 10 bases between. CDR3 length: 15 amino acids. As DNA, the CDR3 is TGTGCCACCAGCAGAAAGGCAGCGGCTAACTATGGCTACACCTTC. It yields the protein CATSRKAAANYGYTF. Looking up the rest from reference TRBV15 and TRBJ1-2 gives the full variable domain: DAMVIQNPRYQVTQFGKPVTLSCSQTLNHNVMYWYQQKSSQAPKLLFHYYDKDFNNEADTPDNFQSRRPNTSFCFLDIRSPGLGDTAMYLCATSRKAAANYGYTFGSGTRLTVV.

This clonotype was seen ten or more times. V usage is TRBV19 and J usage is TRBJ2-3; TRBD2 matches 8 bases. CDR1 and CDR2 (germline): LNHDA, SQIVND (reference sequence). The CDR3 totals 14 residues. J was trimmed by 4 bases and V by 7 bases; bases with no gene match: 7. CDR3 region: CASKDSGEADTQYF. Written as DNA, the CDR3 is TGTGCCAGTAAGGATAGCGGGGAGGCAGATACGCAGTATTTT.

This clonotype occurred many times. The J gene is TRBJ1-5, the V gene TRBV6-5; TRBD1 matches at 7 bases. There are 16 residues in the CDR3. Losses at the gene ends were 0 bases for V and 2 bases for J; bases not matched to a gene: 4. Germline V gene lookup returns CDR1 MNHEY and CDR2 SVGAGI. CDR3 region: CASSYSTGVGNQPQHF. CDR3 sequence (DNA): TGTGCCAGCAGTTACTCAACAGGGGTTGGCAATCAGCCCCAGCATTTT.

The chain uses TRBV12-3 or TRBV12-4 and TRBJ2-2, with TRBD2 identical over 12 bases. This CDR3 region has 14 residues. Losses at the gene ends were 6 bases for V and 5 bases for J; bases not matched to a gene: 1. The CDR3 spells CASRGTSGTGELFF. As DNA, the CDR3 is TGTGCCAGCAGGGGGACTAGCGGGACCGGGGAGCTGTTTTTT.

This clonotype showed up many times. V gene TRBV13 combines with J gene TRBJ1-1, with D maybe TRBD1 (5 bases). Germline-derived CDR1 and CDR2 are PRHDT and FYEKMQ (reference sequence). CDR3 length: 13 amino acids. Trimming stripped 5 bases from V and 1 base from J, with 8 bases between. CDR3 coding DNA: TGTGCCAGCAGCGGGGACCCGAACACTGAAGCTTTCTTT. It translates to CASSGDPNTEAFF.

This chain uses TRBV12-3 or TRBV12-4 with TRBJ1-5; 9 positions match TRBD1. The CDR3 length is 17 residues. Trimming removed 3 bases from V and 0 bases from J; junction bases left unmatched: 6. CDR3 nucleotides: TGTGCCAGCAGTTTTGGGACAGGGCAATATAGCAATCAGCCCCAGCATTTT. This encodes CASSFGTGQYSNQPQHF.

This clonotype was counted ten times or more. The chain couples TRBV20-1 to TRBJ2-2; D is unclear. From germline, CDR1 is DFQATT and CDR2 SNEGSKA (reference sequence). CDR3 length equals 13 residues. Trimming stripped 0 bases from V and 6 bases from J, with 8 bases between. CDR3 region: CSARDQGAGELFF. CDR3 DNA: TGCAGTGCTAGAGACCAAGGAGCCGGGGAGCTGTTTTTT.